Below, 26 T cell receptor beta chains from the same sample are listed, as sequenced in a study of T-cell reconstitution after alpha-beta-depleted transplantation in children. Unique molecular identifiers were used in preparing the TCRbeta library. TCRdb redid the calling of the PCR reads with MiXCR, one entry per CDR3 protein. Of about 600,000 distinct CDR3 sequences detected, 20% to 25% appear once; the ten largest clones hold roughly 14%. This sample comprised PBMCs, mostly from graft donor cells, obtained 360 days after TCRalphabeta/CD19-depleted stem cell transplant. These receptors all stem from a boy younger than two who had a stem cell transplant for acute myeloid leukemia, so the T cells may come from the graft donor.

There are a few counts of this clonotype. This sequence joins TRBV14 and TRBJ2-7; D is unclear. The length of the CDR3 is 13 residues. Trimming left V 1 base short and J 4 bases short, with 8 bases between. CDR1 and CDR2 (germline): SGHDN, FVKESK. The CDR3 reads CASSQVYGYEQYF. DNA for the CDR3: TGTGCCAGCAGCCAAGTATACGGTTACGAGCAGTACTTC.

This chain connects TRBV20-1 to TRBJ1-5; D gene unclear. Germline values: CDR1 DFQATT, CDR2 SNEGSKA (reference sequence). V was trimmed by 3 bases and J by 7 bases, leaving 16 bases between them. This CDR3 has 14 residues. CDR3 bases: TGCAGTGCTAGCCCTGAGAGGTTTGGGCAGCCCCAGCATTTT. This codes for CSASPERFGQPQHF.

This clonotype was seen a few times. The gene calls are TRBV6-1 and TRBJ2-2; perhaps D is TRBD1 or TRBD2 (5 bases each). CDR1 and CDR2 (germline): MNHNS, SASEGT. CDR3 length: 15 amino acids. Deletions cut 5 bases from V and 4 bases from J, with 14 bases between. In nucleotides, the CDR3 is TGTGCCAGCAGTCTCGGGGCGTGGGGCACCGGGGAGCTGTTTTTT. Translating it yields CASSLGAWGTGELFF.

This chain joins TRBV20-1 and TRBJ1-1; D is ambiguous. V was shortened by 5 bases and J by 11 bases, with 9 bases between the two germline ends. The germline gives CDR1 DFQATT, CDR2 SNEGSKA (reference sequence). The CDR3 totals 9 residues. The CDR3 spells CSAYMGAFF. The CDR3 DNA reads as TGCAGTGCTTACATGGGGGCTTTCTTT.

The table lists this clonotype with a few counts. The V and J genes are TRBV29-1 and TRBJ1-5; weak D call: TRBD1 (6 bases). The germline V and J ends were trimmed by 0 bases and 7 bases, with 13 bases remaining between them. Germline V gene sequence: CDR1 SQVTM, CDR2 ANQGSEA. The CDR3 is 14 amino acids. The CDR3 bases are TGCAGCGTTGAAGAAGCGGGGGGCGGGCAGCCCCAGCATTTT. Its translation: CSVEEAGGGQPQHF.

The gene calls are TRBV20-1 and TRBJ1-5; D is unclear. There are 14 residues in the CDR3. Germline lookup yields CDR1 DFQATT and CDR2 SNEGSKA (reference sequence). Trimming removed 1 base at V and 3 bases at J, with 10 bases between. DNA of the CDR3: TGCAGTGCTAGAGGAGGGCCCATCAATCAGCCCCAGCATTTT. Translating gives CSARGGPINQPQHF.

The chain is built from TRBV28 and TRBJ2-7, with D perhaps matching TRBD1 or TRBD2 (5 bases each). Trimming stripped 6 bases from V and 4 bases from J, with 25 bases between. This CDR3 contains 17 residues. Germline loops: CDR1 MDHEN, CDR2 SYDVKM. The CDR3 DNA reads TGTGCCAGCAGGTCCCACTCTTTCCGGGACGGGAAGTACGAGCAGTACGTC. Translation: CASRSHSFRDGKYEQYV.

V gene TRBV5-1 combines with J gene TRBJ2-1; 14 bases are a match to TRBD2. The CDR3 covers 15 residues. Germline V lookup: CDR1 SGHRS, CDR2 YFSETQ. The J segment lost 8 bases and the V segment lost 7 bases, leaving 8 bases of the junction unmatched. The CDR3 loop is CASSDGGLAGDEQFF. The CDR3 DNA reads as TGCGCCAGCTCCGATGGGGGACTAGCGGGGGATGAGCAGTTCTTC. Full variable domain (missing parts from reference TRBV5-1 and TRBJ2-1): KAGVTQTPRYLIKTRGQQVTLSCSPISGHRSVSWYQQTPGQGLQFLFEYFSETQRNKGNFPGRFSGRQFSNSRSEMNVSTLELGDSALYLCASSDGGLAGDEQFFGPGTRLTVL.

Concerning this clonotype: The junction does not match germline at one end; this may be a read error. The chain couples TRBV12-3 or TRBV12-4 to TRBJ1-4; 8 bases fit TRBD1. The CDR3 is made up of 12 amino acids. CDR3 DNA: TGTGCCAGCAGGGCCGGGACAGGATTAACTGTTTTT. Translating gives CASRAGTGLTVF.

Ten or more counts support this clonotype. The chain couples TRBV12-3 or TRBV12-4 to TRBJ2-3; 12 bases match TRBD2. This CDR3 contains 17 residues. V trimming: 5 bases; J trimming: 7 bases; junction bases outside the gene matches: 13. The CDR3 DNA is TGTGCCAGCAGTACCGGACATCGACTAGCGGGGGAGCATACGCAGTATTTT. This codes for CASSTGHRLAGEHTQYF.

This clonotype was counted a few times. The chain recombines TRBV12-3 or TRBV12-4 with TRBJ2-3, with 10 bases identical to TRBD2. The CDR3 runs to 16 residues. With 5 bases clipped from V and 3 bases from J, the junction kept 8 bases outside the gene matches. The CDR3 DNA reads TGTGCCAGCAGTACAGAAGCGGGGGGGCCGACAGATACGCAGTATTTT. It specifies CASSTEAGGPTDTQYF.

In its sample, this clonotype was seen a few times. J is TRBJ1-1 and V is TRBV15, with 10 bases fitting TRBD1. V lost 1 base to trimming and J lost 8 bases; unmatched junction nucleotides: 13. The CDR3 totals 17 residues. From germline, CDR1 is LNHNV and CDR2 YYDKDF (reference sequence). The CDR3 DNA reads TGTGCCACCAGCAGAGGCCCTTCCGGGACAGGGGTCGGGGAAGCTTTCTTT. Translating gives CATSRGPSGTGVGEAFF.

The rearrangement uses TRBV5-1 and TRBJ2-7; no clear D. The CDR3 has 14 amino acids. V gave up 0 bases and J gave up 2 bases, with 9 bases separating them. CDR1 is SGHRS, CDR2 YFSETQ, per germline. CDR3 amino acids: CASSLAPRTYEQYF. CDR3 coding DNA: TGCGCCAGCAGCTTGGCCCCCAGAACCTACGAGCAGTACTTC.

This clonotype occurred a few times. The CDR3 nucleotides are TGCAGTGCTAGACCCCTACCGGGGGGGTTCGCTGAAGCTTTCTTT. It codes for CSARPLPGGFAEAFF. The chain combines TRBV20-1 with TRBJ1-1; tentatively, D is TRBD1 (5 bases). The ends were cut back, 2 bases at V and 6 bases at J, with 19 bases in the middle. Per the germline V gene, CDR1 is DFQATT and CDR2 is SNEGSKA (reference sequence). The CDR3 is 15 residues long.

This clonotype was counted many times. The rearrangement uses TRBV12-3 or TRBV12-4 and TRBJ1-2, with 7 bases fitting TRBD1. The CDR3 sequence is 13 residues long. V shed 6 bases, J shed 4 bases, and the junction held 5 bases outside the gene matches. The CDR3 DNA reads TGTGCCAGCAGACCGACAGGGATCTATGGCTACACCTTC. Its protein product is CASRPTGIYGYTF.

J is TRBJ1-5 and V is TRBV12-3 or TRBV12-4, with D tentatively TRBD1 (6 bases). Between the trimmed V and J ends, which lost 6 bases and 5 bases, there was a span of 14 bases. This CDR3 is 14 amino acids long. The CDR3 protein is CASSGRTAYQPQHF. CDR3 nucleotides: TGTGCCAGCAGCGGTAGGACAGCATATCAGCCCCAGCATTTT.

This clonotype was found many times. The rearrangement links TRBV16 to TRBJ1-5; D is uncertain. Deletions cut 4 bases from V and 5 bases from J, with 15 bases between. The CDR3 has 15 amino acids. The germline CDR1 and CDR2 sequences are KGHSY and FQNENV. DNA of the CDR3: TGTGCCAGCAGCCGCTCCACGGTTCTGGATCAGCCCCAGCATTTT. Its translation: CASSRSTVLDQPQHF.

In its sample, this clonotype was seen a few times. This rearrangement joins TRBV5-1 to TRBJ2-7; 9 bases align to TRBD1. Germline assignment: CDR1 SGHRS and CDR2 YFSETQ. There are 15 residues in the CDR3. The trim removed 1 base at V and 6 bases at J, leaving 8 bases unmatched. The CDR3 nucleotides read TGCGCCAGCAGCTTGTTGGCGGACAGGGGCAGCGAGCAGTACTTC. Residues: CASSLLADRGSEQYF.

CDR3 sequence: CASSEPLAGLNNEQFF. The CDR3 region has the DNA TGTGCCAGCAGCGAACCGCTAGCGGGTTTAAACAATGAGCAGTTCTTC. V usage is TRBV7-2 and J usage is TRBJ2-1; 8 positions match TRBD2. The CDR3 sequence is 16 residues long. V shed 5 bases and J 5 bases; nucleotides not matched to a gene: 11. Germline V CDR1 and CDR2: SGHTA, FQGNSA.

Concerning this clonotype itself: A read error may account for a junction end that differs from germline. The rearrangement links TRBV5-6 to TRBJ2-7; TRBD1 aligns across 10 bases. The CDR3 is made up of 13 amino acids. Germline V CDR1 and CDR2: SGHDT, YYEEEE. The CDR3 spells CASSLDTIGTGDF. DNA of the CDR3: TGTGCCAGCAGCTTGGATACTATCGGGACAGGGGACTTC.

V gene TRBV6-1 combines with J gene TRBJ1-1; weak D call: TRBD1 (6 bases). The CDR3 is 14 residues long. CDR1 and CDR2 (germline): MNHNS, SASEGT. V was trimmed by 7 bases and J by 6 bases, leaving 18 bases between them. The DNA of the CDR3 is TGTGCCAGCATCCTCAACAGGGATGGCCCTGAAGCTTTCTTT. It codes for CASILNRDGPEAFF.

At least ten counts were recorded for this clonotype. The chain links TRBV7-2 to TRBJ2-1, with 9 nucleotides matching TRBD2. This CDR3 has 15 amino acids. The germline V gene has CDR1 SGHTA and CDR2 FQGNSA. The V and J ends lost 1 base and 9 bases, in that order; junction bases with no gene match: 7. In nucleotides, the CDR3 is TGTGCCAGCAGCTTAGACCACCTAGCGGGGAGTGAGCAGTTCTTC. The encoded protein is CASSLDHLAGSEQFF.

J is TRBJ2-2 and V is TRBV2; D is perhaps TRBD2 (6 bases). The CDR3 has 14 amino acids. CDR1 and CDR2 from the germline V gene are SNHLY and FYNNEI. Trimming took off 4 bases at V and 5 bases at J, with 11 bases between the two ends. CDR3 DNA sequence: TGTGCCAGCAGTGGGACACGGGGGACCGGGGAGCTGTTTTTT. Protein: CASSGTRGTGELFF.

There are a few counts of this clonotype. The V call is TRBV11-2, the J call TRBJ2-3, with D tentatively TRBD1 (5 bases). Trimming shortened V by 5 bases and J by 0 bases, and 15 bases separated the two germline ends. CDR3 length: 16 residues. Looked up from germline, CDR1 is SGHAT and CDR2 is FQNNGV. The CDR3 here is CASSDRWVSSTDTQYF. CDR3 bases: TGTGCCAGCAGCGACAGATGGGTTTCTAGCACAGATACGCAGTATTTT.

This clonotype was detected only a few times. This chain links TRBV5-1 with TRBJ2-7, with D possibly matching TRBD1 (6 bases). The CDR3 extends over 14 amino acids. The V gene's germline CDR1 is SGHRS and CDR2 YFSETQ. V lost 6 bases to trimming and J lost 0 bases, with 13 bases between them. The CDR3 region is CASKGTPDSYEQYV. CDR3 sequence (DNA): TGCGCCAGCAAAGGGACACCAGACTCCTACGAGCAGTACGTC.

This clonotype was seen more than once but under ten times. The DNA of the CDR3 is TGTGCCAGCAGTCGGGGGGACTCCTACGAGCAGTACGTC. Its protein is CASSRGDSYEQYV. The rearrangement joins TRBV28 to TRBJ2-7; 7 positions match TRBD2. Per the germline V gene, CDR1 is MDHEN and CDR2 is SYDVKM. The CDR3 spans 13 residues. The V gene end was trimmed by 5 bases and the J gene end by 0 bases; junction bases not matched to a gene: 1.